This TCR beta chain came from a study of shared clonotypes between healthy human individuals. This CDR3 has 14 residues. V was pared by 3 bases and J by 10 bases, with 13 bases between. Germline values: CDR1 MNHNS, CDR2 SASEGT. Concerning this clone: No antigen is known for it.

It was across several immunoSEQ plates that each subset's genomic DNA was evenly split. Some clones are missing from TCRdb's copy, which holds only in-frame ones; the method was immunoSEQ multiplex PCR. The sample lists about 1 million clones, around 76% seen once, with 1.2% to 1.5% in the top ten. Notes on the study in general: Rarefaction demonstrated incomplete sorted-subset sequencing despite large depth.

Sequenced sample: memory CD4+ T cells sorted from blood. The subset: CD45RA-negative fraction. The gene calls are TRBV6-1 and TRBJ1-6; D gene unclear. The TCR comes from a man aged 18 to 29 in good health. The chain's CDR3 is CASSDGASVSPLHF. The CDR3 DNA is TGTGCCAGCAGTGACGGCGCCTCGGTGTCACCCCTCCACTTT.